This T cell receptor beta chain comes out of a study of T cells in Graves' hyperthyroidism and ophthalmopathy (dated by TCRdb to about 2019). Turning to the overall study: Peripheral blood was sampled at the time of initial diagnosis, prior to any treatment. Prospective prediction of ophthalmopathy was tested in an independent validation cohort consisting of fewer than 20 hyperthyroidism patients and about 17 patients who later progressed to ophthalmopathy. The 95 to 100 discovery patients were randomly split 7:3 into training and test sets. After sampling, hyperthyroidism patients received methimazole starting at 30 mg daily, and ophthalmopathy patients received high-dose intravenous methylprednisolone. A discovery cohort of roughly 100 patients, roughly 45 with Graves' ophthalmopathy and 55 to 60 with stable Graves' hyperthyroidism, was used to find distinguishing TCR V-J signatures. The paper reports TCR Vbeta CDR3 sequencing of about 140 peripheral blood samples: 40 or so ophthalmopathy, about 75 hyperthyroidism and about 17 progressor patients. In over five Graves' hyperthyroidism patients, the study also compared T-cell repertoires from thyroid tissue with T-cell repertoires from blood.

This clonotype was counted only a few times. This receptor's antigen is unknown. Base quality data are lacking; no much larger clone is found one base away. The TCR beta CDR3 regions were amplified from RNA transcripts. A first-round RT-PCR of the TCR CDR3 used the HTBI primer set with the Qiagen OneStep RT-PCR kit. Libraries were constructed in a second round of multiplex PCR, after which size selection and purification were carried out. Paired-end sequencing of the libraries was performed with 100 bp reads on an Illumina HiSeq2000. On the authors' methods: Raw data were processed with SOAPnuke, discarding reads with adapters, uncalled bases, mean Phred below 15, or no exact constant-primer or identifier match. High-quality paired reads were merged using COPE v1.2.5, and each unique nucleotide sequence was defined as a clonotype. MiTCR v1.1 was used to align the clonotypes against IMGT TRBV, TRBD and TRBJ reference segments. The analysis was restricted to V-J combinations with a frequency above 0.0001, which together covered roughly 99% of the repertoires. The TCS score was defined as F50 (clonal expansion) divided by E x V (chaos), with BLOSUM62-based TCRdist calculated between CDR3 peptides within each V-J. Welch's t-statistics and random forest reduced roughly 540 V-J features to 10 to 15, which were used in a naive Bayes classifier (R e1071). The public reads were reanalyzed by TCRdb: fastp trimming at Q25, MiXCR alignment, in-frame beta chains only. Identical CDR3 proteins give one entry, which carries the most common genes and DNA. None of the V and J calls come from the authors' own analysis; TCRdb made them. In all, the sample holds hundreds of thousands of distinct CDR3 sequences, and over 11% of those were seen once. More than 5% of the sample lies in the top ten.

The CDR3 goes from the cysteine to the phenylalanine over 15 residues. Kept here is only the CDR3 DNA, which spans 45 bases and is read in frame from base 1. The germline ends are 16 bases apart after V is trimmed by 2 bases and J by 6 bases. CDR1 SQVTM and CDR2 ANQGSEA are derived from the germline V gene. On the study overall, not on this receptor specifically: Sample size was not statistically predetermined, and investigators were not blinded to group allocation. In validation, the model predicted progression to ophthalmopathy a median of roughly 6.5 months before onset, with roughly 70% sensitivity and around 76% specificity. A model built on a 13 V-J signature distinguished ophthalmopathy from stable hyperthyroidism, reaching around 87% sensitivity and approximately 83% specificity in cross-validation and 80%/75% in testing. Most expanded thyroid clonotypes (frequency above 0.001) were also found in blood, which suggests that blood repertoires may mirror thyroid immune responses.

Hyperthyroidism patients were newly diagnosed, had a disease duration of under 2 months, and were aged 18 to 65 years. Exclusion was applied to patients with uncontrolled infections, other autoimmune diseases, pregnancy or lactation. Diagnoses were based on clinical symptoms, serum thyroxine and TRAb, thyroid ultrasound and orbital computed tomography. Blood from progressor patients was drawn when they were first diagnosed with hyperthyroidism, before any ophthalmopathy symptoms appeared. PBMCs were isolated from more than 8 ml of fresh peripheral blood by Ficoll-Paque density gradient centrifugation. Progressor patients were first diagnosed with Graves' hyperthyroidism and then developed ophthalmopathy during follow-up. Total RNA was extracted using Trizol reagent, and RNA quality was assessed on an Agilent 2100 Bioanalyzer.

The receptor was derived from a woman aged 30 to 39 with Graves' hyperthyroidism that later progressed to Graves' ophthalmopathy. The V and J genes are TRBV29-1 and TRBJ2-2; matching of 7 bases hints at TRBD2 as the D gene. Sequencing used blood. The bases are TGCAGCGTTGAAAGGGGGGGCGGGAGACCCGGGGAGCTGTTTTTT. Its protein product is CSVERGGGRPGELFF.